This note documents a single T cell receptor beta chain sequence. What this receptor recognizes is not known. The sample holds no much larger clone one base away, and base qualities are not on file. The record originates from a study of OX40 agonist ivuxolimab in advanced cancers. Describing the broader study: The costimulatory receptor OX40 (CD134) was targeted by ivuxolimab, a fully human IgG2 agonistic monoclonal antibody. In the dose-escalation cohort, 75% to 90% of patients were male, and the mean age was 60 years with a range of roughly 20 to 80. Intravenous ivuxolimab was administered to patients every 2 weeks at six dose levels: 0.01, 0.1, 0.3, 1.5, 3 and 10 mg/kg. Of the approximately 50 dose-escalation patients, hepatocellular carcinoma was present in some 19, melanoma in roughly 15, renal cell carcinoma in 9 and head and neck cancer in 9. Patients were allowed to have had prior anti-PD-1, anti-PD-L1 or anti-CTLA-4 therapy, and approximately 41% of the dose-escalation patients had previously received checkpoint inhibitors. The paper reports the monotherapy dose-escalation portion (N of about 47 patients) of the phase I ivuxolimab trial. Peripheral TCRbeta sequencing was intended to test whether TCR sequence diversity was altered and clonal T-cell expansion was caused by ivuxolimab. Three dose-escalation patients achieved partial responses, one with hepatocellular carcinoma and two with cutaneous melanoma.

To sequence the TCRbeta CDR3 region, genomic DNA was isolated from the sorted cells. The immunoSEQ Assay was used to sequence the TCRbeta CDR3 regions. The table comes from immuneACCESS by way of TCRdb, which keeps in-frame sequences with V and J called. Part of the clones is missing from these tables; in studies checked, under half for an unresolved V gene and the rest for unknown reasons. For this sample there are about 53,000 clones; roughly nine tenths appear just once. 9.5% to 13% of the sample goes to the ten largest clones. General conclusions and limits of the study: Antigen specificity was not determined for the clonally expanded peripheral T cells. On average, CD8+ T cells showed more expanded clones than CD4+ T cells after ivuxolimab. Low levels of normalized T-cell clonal expansion were also seen in some patients who did not respond. Clonal expansion of both CD4+ and CD8+ blood T cells was observed from baseline to week 6 at doses 0.1 to 3.0 mg/kg. In partial responders in the 0.1-3.0 mg/kg groups, normalized peripheral clonal expansion was found to be among the lowest, especially among CD8+ T cells.

The V end loses 5 bases and the J end loses 6 bases, and a stretch of 13 bases separates them. The germline V gene specifies MNHEY as CDR1 and SVGAGI as CDR2. The CDR3 spans 14 residues, from the cysteine through the phenylalanine. Kept here is only the CDR3 DNA, which spans 42 bases and is read in frame from base 1. Patients with autoimmune disease history or receiving systemic immunosuppression were excluded from the trial. In every dose cohort, peripheral blood was drawn for TCR sequencing at baseline, cycle 4 day 1, and cycle 7 day 1. The samples were taken from a phase I, first-in-human, multicenter, open-label dose-escalation trial of ivuxolimab. The trial enrolled adults with locally advanced or metastatic head and neck squamous cell, hepatocellular, melanoma or renal cell carcinoma. Before TCR sequencing, CD4+ and CD8+ T cells were separately sorted from peripheral blood.

Sequenced material: CD4+ or CD8+ T cells sorted from blood, taken in a trial of the OX40 agonist ivuxolimab. This receptor was taken from an adult with an advanced solid tumor such as melanoma, head and neck, liver or kidney cancer. The V and J genes are TRBV6-5 and TRBJ2-2; TRBD1 could be the D gene, as 5 bases match. The DNA sequence follows: TGTGCCAGCAGTCGAGAAAGGGGCTCCGGGGAGCTGTTTTTT. It codes for CASSRERGSGELFF.